This TCR beta chain was found in a study of regulatory T cells in long-lasting Graves disease. Study results and caveats: TRBV28, TRBJ1-2 and TRBJ2-5 emerged as the favored segments in persistent disease.

Germline-derived CDR1 and CDR2 are ENHRY and SYGVKD. This CDR3 spans 13 amino acids. The germline V and J ends were trimmed by 4 bases and 8 bases, with 11 bases remaining between them. At least ten counts were recorded for this clonotype. What it binds is not known. iRepertoire HTBI primers and Arm-PCR of CDR3 regions built TCR beta libraries. TCRdb reanalysed the multiplex PCR reads using MiXCR and keeps one entry per CDR3 protein. The data hold hundreds of thousands of distinct CDR3 sequences, with about 20% observed a single time. Time point defined: persistent/refractory GD, antithyroid drugs over 5 years with positive TRAb. With RNA extracted from PBMCs as input, the TCR library was made.

The sequencing used peripheral blood mononuclear cells (PBMCs), collected when the disease was refractory, from a patient treated with antithyroid drugs. This receptor was taken from a female donor with Graves disease. The rearrangement joins TRBV10-3 to TRBJ1-4, with unresolved D. The CDR3 region is CAISALGGEKLFF. CDR3 in DNA: TGTGCCATCAGTGCCCTGGGAGGGGAAAAACTGTTTTTT.